The rows below give T cell receptor beta chains drawn from one sample of a study of a mutant IDH1 vaccine in newly diagnosed glioma. Here immunoSEQ multiplex PCR was the method, and the copy in TCRdb shows in-frame clones only, minus some. This repertoire shows over 50,000 clones, 60% to 85% found once; its top ten account for less than 5%. Their cognate antigens are unknown. The source material was PBMCs, sampled from a glioma patient whose treatment included an IDH1 peptide vaccine. These receptors were obtained from a woman in her 40s with glioma. Some clones in this sample may be carry-over from other donors' samples. CDR3s include the opening cysteine and the closing phenylalanine or tryptophan. A D gene is named only where the DNA matches it firmly. Size is stated for part of the rows, as once, few or many counts, or as a class when the clone is expanded.

TRBD1	NA	TRBJ1-1	TRBV10-3	TGTGCCATCAGGCCCCCGGGACAGGGGGCTATGGGGACTGAAGCTTTCTTT	CAIRPPGQGAMGTEAFF
NA	NA	TRBJ1-3	TRBV6-6	TGTGCCCTATCGGAGTTGGGGGCGCCTGGAAACACCATATATTTT	CALSELGAPGNTIYF
NA	NA	TRBJ1-6	TRBV7-2	TGTGCCAGCAGCTTAGAACTGAATAATTCACCCCTCCACTTT	CASSLELNNSPLHF
NA	NA	TRBJ2-3	TRBV27	TGTGCCAGCAGTCCCGGCGGGTGGAACACAGATACGCAGTATTTT	CASSPGGWNTDTQYF
NA	few	TRBJ2-1	TRBV6-4	TGTGCCAGCAGTGCCTACCTAGGGGGGCCGAGGTTCTTC	CASSAYLGGPRFF
TRBD1	few	TRBJ1-2	TRBV29-1	TGCAGCCTTCGACAGGGCAACTATGGCTACACCTTC	CSLRQGNYGYTF
NA	NA	TRBJ1-2	TRBV21-1	TGTGCCAGCAGCAAAGGGTATGGCTACACCTTC	CASSKGYGYTF
NA	NA	TRBJ2-3	TRBV2	TGTGCCAGCAGTGTAGGGATGGGCACAGATACGCAGTATTTT	CASSVGMGTDTQYF
TRBD2	NA	TRBJ2-4	TRBV7-2	TGTGCCAGCAGCTTACGGGGGGGGCTTGGAGCCAAAAACATTCAGTACTTC	CASSLRGGLGAKNIQYF
NA	NA	TRBJ1-1	TRBV18	TGTGCCAGCTCACCTGGAGACCTGGGGACTGAAGCTTTCTTT	CASSPGDLGTEAFF
TRBD2	NA	TRBJ2-5	TRBV14	TGTGCCAGCAGCCTAATCCCCTTTGGGACTAGCGGGACGCAAGAGACCCAGTACTTC	CASSLIPFGTSGTQETQYF
NA	few	TRBJ1-1	TRBV5-1	TGCGCCAGCAGAACCGGGACCGTCGGAGCCGGTGAAGCTTTCTTT	CASRTGTVGAGEAFF
NA	NA	TRBJ1-2	TRBV9	TGTGCCAGCAGCGTCCCCGGGACATTTCATGGCTACACCTTC	CASSVPGTFHGYTF
NA	once	TRBJ1-1	TRBV6-1	TGTGCCAGCAGTCCGACAGGAAGAGACACTGAAGCTTTCTTT	CASSPTGRDTEAFF
NA	NA	TRBJ2-7	TRBV19	TGTGCCAGTAGTTCACAGGGTAGGGAAGAGCAGTACTTC	CASSSQGREEQYF
NA	NA	TRBJ1-1	TRBV2	TGTGCCAGCAGTCTTTCAGGACAGAACACTGAAGCTTTCTTT	CASSLSGQNTEAFF
NA	NA	TRBJ2-5	TRBV21-1	TGTGCCAGCAGCCGACGACCGCCCGAAGAGACCCAGTACTTC	CASSRRPPEETQYF
NA	NA	TRBJ1-5	TRBV6-1	TGTGCCAGCAGTGCGAAGACATCCCCCCCGAGCAATCAGCCCCAGCATTTT	CASSAKTSPPSNQPQHF
TRBD2	NA	TRBJ2-7	TRBV9	TGTGCCAGCAGCGGGACTAGCGGGGGGCCGACCGAGCAGTACTTC	CASSGTSGGPTEQYF
TRBD1	NA	TRBJ1-1	TRBV7-9	TGTGCCAGCAGCCTCGGACAGGGAGACACTGAAGCTTTCTTT	CASSLGQGDTEAFF
NA	NA	TRBJ1-5	TRBV19	TGTGCCAGTAGTACAAACAGGTATAGCAATCAGCCCCAGCATTTT	CASSTNRYSNQPQHF
NA	few	TRBJ1-2	TRBV4-1	TGCGCCAGCAGCCAAGAGGGGTTTTTACAGGGAAACTATGGCTACACCTTC	CASSQEGFLQGNYGYTF
NA	NA	TRBJ1-6	TRBV5-4	TGTGCCAGCAGCCCCAGAGGGCGAGGTTCACCCCTCCACTTT	CASSPRGRGSPLHF
NA	NA	TRBJ2-5	TRBV5-1	TGCGCCAGCAGCTTGGAAGGCGGACAGCAAGAGACCCAGTACTTC	CASSLEGGQQETQYF
NA	NA	TRBJ1-6	TRBV7-9	TGTGCCAGCAGCTTAGGGCAGGGGTTGGGTTCACCCCTCCACTTT	CASSLGQGLGSPLHF
NA	NA	TRBJ1-3	TRBV2	TGTGCCAGCAGTCTTTGGGACTCTGGAAACATCATATATTTT	CASSLWDSGNIIYF
NA	NA	TRBJ1-1	TRBV19	TGTGCCAGTAACCCAGCAGGGACCACTGAAGCTTTCTTT	CASNPAGTTEAFF
NA	NA	TRBJ1-1	TRBV7-9	TGTGCCAGCAGCTTAGACCAGAGGGAAGCTTTCTTT	CASSLDQREAFF
NA	NA	TRBJ1-1	TRBV5-1	TGCGCCAGCAGCCGAAACATCCCGGGGCAGACTGAAGCTTTCTTT	CASSRNIPGQTEAFF
NA	NA	TRBJ1-2	TRBV5-5	TGTGCCAGCAGCGCACACAGCTATGGCTACACCTTC	CASSAHSYGYTF
NA	NA	TRBJ2-7	TRBV6-1	TGTGCCAGCAGTGAACAACGTCAGGTCTCAGGGGAGCAGTACTTC	CASSEQRQVSGEQYF
NA	NA	TRBJ1-3	TRBV2	TGTGCCAGCATGCCGGACGGTAACTCTGGAAACACCATATATTTT	CASMPDGNSGNTIYF
NA	NA	TRBJ2-7	TRBV4-3	TGCGCCAGCAGCCAAGAGAGGGTTCGCTCCTACGAGCAGTACTTC	CASSQERVRSYEQYF
NA	NA	TRBJ1-4	TRBV7-9	TGTGCCAGCAGCCCTCCGGGCCTAAGGGGTGAAAAACTGTTTTTT	CASSPPGLRGEKLFF
TRBD1	NA	TRBJ1-3	TRBV6-5	TGTGCCAGCAGAGTGGACAGGTTTTATGGAAACACCATATATTTT	CASRVDRFYGNTIYF